This TCR beta chain was retrieved from a study of cytomegalovirus exposure and HLA in healthy donors. Amplification used 60 Vbeta primers and 13 Jbeta primers. Profiling relied on immunoSEQ multiplex PCR, and the TCRdb table lists in-frame clones only, not all of them. Of roughly 100,000 clones listed, more than 65% were seen once; the top ten hold roughly 6%. Broader study findings: Roughly uniform sequencing depth across donors was assumed, possibly incorrectly. In a later analysis, an Asian-associated ancestry cluster reportedly showed fewer N-insertions than the approximately 700-donor mean.

This CDR3 has 17 residues. Per the germline V gene, CDR1 is MDHEN and CDR2 is SYDVKM. Trimming cost V 9 bases and J 0 bases; bases outside gene matches: 9. Of note for this clone: What it binds is unknown.

The V call is TRBV28, the J call TRBJ1-5; 12 nucleotides match TRBD1. The receptor comes from a woman aged 45-59 years in good health and CMV-seropositive. Sample: PBMCs. CDR3 in DNA: TGTGCCAGTACCGGGACAGGGGGCCAGTATAGCAATCAGCCCCAGCATTTT. This encodes CASTGTGGQYSNQPQHF. Based on the CDR3 plus reference TRBV28 and TRBJ1-5, the full variable domain is DVKVTQSSRYLVKRTGEKVFLECVQDMDHENMFWYRQDPGLGLRLIYFSYDVKMKEKGDIPEGYSVSREKKERFSLILESASTNQTSMYLCASTGTGGQYSNQPQHFGDGTRLSIL.